Below, 6 T cell receptor beta chains from the same sample are listed, as sequenced in a study of T-cell reconstitution after alpha-beta-depleted transplantation in children listed by TCRdb under 2016. Libraries were constructed by PCR. The sequencer was an Illumina HiSeq 2500. To normalize quantification of the TCRbeta repertoire, the TCR libraries were built with molecular barcoding that relied on unique molecular identifiers. Using fastp trimming at Q25 and MiXCR clonotype assembly, TCRdb reanalyzed the public sequencing data and kept in-frame beta chains. Under each unique CDR3 protein, matching rows form one entry showing the most common genes and DNA. The sample yields approximately 400,000 distinct CDR3 sequences; approximately 11% were counted once. The top ten clones comprise 5% to 6.5% of the sample. The sequencing here drew on PBMCs from the stem cell graft donor, taken from the stem cell graft. These receptors were taken from a human donor who donated a stem cell graft to a child with acute myeloid leukemia.

This rearrangement joins TRBV30 to TRBJ1-6; TRBD1 is a possible D gene (5 bases). The CDR3 has 15 amino acids. V gave up 3 bases and J gave up 5 bases, with 14 bases separating them. CDR1 GTSNPN and CDR2 SVGIG come from the germline V gene (reference sequence). This CDR3 is CAWSVTGTNNSPLHF. The CDR3 nucleotides are TGTGCCTGGAGCGTTACCGGGACGAATAATTCACCCCTCCACTTT. The full variable domain, rest sourced from reference TRBV30 and TRBJ1-6, is SQTIHQWPATLVQPVGSPLSLECTVEGTSNPNLYWYRQAAGRGLQLLFYSVGIGQISSEVPQNLSASRPQDRQFILSSKKLLLSDSGFYLCAWSVTGTNNSPLHFGNGTRLTVT.

The gene calls are TRBV7-2 and TRBJ1-1; D is unclear. The germline CDR1 and CDR2 sequences are SGHTA and FQGNSA. The V end lost 2 bases, the J end lost 3 bases, and 7 bases lay between the germline ends. This CDR3 is built from 13 residues. In DNA, the CDR3 is TGTGCCAGCAGCTTATGGTCAGACACTGAAGCTTTCTTT. Translating it yields CASSLWSDTEAFF.

This clonotype appeared many times. DNA of the CDR3: TGTGCCAGCAGCAGGACAGACTATGGCTACACCTTC. It yields the protein CASSRTDYGYTF. This chain uses TRBV12-3 or TRBV12-4 with TRBJ1-2; TRBD1 is a possible D gene (6 bases). This CDR3 has 12 amino acids. With 6 bases removed from V and 3 bases from J, the gap between germline ends came to 8 bases.

V and J are TRBV5-1 and TRBJ2-1; no clear D. From germline, CDR1 is SGHRS and CDR2 YFSETQ. The V and J ends lost 1 base and 9 bases respectively, with 8 bases between them. The CDR3 totals 12 residues. CDR3 nucleotides: TGCGCCAGCAGCTTGTCCCAGACTGAGCAGTTCTTC. Its protein is CASSLSQTEQFF.

This clonotype was counted ten times or more. The junction and the germline gene differ at one end; a read error may be behind it. This chain connects TRBV10-3 to TRBJ2-5; the D call may be TRBD1 or TRBD2 (7 bases each). Germline values: CDR1 ENHRY, CDR2 SYGVKD. CDR3 length equals 11 residues. CDR3 in amino acids: CAVRGGETQYF. The CDR3 DNA reads TGTGCCGTCAGGGGGGGAGAGACCCAGTACTTC.

V gene TRBV5-4 combines with J gene TRBJ1-1; 7 bases are shared with TRBD1. The J segment lost 2 bases and the V segment lost 5 bases, leaving 9 bases of the junction unmatched. Germline loops: CDR1 SGHNT, CDR2 YYREEE (reference sequence). This CDR3 contains 15 residues. The DNA of the CDR3 is TGTGCCAGCAGTCAGACAACAGGGGCAAACACTGAAGCTTTCTTT. The encoded protein is CASSQTTGANTEAFF.